This paragraph covers one T cell receptor (beta chain) sequence. Its target antigen remains unknown. The record has no base qualities; no much larger clone is one base away. The library came from 5' RACE. Sequencing instrument: Illumina HiSeq 2500. The second PCR ran for roughly 6 to 11 cycles and used a J-beta primer mix along with a sample-barcoded 5' primer. A template-switch 5' adaptor carrying 12 random nucleotides introduced a unique molecular identifier onto each TCR beta cDNA molecule. At least 3 million CDR3-containing paired-end reads were obtained from each sample. The Mint cDNA synthesis kit, primed by a TRBC-specific oligonucleotide, was used to synthesize first-strand cDNA from all RNA. After uracil-DNA glycosylase treatment, a first 18-cycle PCR used universal primers M1SS and BC2_uni_R on all cDNA. As for the original processing: Normalization of each sample was performed by random selection of 1 million high-quality reads, each carrying a distinct molecular identifier. Reads with shared molecular identifiers were discarded instead of being binned into consensus sequences. CDR3 identification, clonotype clustering and error correction used MiTCR with a Q25 quality threshold and the strictest error-elimination algorithm. A nonparametric unseen species model with Euler transformation was used to estimate lower-bound total TCR beta diversity. Clones were called with MiXCR by TCRdb after fastp trimmed the public reads at Q25, and only in-frame beta chains were retained. Identical CDR3 protein sequences are pooled into one entry, listed with their most common genes and DNA. TCRdb's processing, not the authors' own work, is the source of the V and J calls. The sample data list around 1,500,000 distinct CDR3 sequences, and 40% to 50% of these were observed just once. The leading ten clones occupy approximately 7.9% of the sample.

These data come from a study of blood T cells in healthy people across ages (dated by TCRdb to between 2014 and 2017). Looking at the study overall: In model experiments, roughly one uniquely barcoded TCR beta cDNA molecule per two T cells was captured by template switching. Using deep sequencing normalized with unique cDNA molecular identifiers, the study measured how TCR beta repertoire diversity changes with age. Donors were grouped into four age groups: young (average roughly 16 years), middle-aged (under 40), aged (around 66) and long-lived (just over 80). To avoid experimental bias, donors of different ages were spread randomly across the sequencing lanes. Two additional independent replicas of 1 million unique cDNA reads from the same blood draw were analyzed for two donors (one aged 18 to 29 and one aged 80 or older).

The germline V gene gives CDR1 as SGHVS and CDR2 as FQNEAQ. Its CDR3 holds 18 amino acids, cysteine through phenylalanine. Of the read, only the CDR3 DNA is kept; its 54 bases are in frame from base 1. Trimming takes 5 bases off V and 4 bases off J; junction bases not matched to a gene: 20. Broad study findings and their caveats: A strong correlation was found between observed TCR beta diversity and the percentage of naive T cells measured by flow cytometry. Because profiling used bulk unsorted PBMCs, naive and antigen-experienced compartments could not be compared conclusively. Compared with the aged group, more naive CD4+ T cells, fewer expanded clones and increased TCR diversity were shown by the long-lived group, suggesting age selection. Total diversity estimates from one million sequenced T cells were considered lower bounds and underestimates. Observed TCR beta diversity per million T cells fell roughly linearly with age, and a significant reduction was already apparent by age roughly 40. Because the CMV infection status of the donors was unknown, age-related changes in expanded clonotypes may potentially have been confounded.

The 40 or so donors, aged about 6 to 95 years, were systemically healthy Caucasian individuals from Russia. Each donor gave about 10 milliliters of peripheral blood, drawn into EDTA-treated Vacutainer tubes. Ficoll-Paque density-gradient centrifugation was used to isolate PBMCs, with at least 6.5 million obtained per sample. Trizol reagent was used to extract total RNA from the PBMCs, yielding at least 6 micrograms per sample. For every donor, flow cytometry on a PBMC aliquot measured the percentage of naive CD45RAhigh/CD27high T cells. Input material: blood. The receptor chain draws on TRBV7-8 and TRBJ2-7, with 7 bases matching TRBD2. This clonotype was obtained from a woman in her late teens or twenties in good health. The CDR3: CASSAGPSIRGLSYEQYF. The nucleotides read TGTGCCAGCAGCGCGGGACCATCGATACGGGGACTATCTTACGAGCAGTACTTC. Outside the CDR3, residues come from the reference TRBV7-8 and TRBJ2-7 proteins, so the full variable domain is: GAGVSQSPRYKVAKRGQDVALRCDPISGHVSLFWYQQALGQGPEFLTYFQNEAQLDKSGLPSDRFFAERPEGSVSTLKIQRTQQEDSAVYLCASSAGPSIRGLSYEQYFGPGTRLTVT.